Presented here are 27 T cell receptor beta chains from one specimen sequenced in a study of T cells after yellow fever vaccination. Each CDR3 protein gets one entry after TCRdb re-called the 5' RACE reads with MiXCR. This sample has 610,000 or so distinct CDR3 sequences, with around an eighth found just once. The sequences come from PBMCs, collected on the day of the yellow fever booster vaccination. Receptors were obtained from a young man who received the YFV17D yellow fever vaccine.

V usage is TRBV20-1 and J usage is TRBJ2-2; D perhaps matches TRBD2 (6 bases). The CDR3 loop spans 14 amino acids. The V end was cut by 3 bases, the J end by 4 bases, with 12 bases between. Looked up from germline, CDR1 is DFQATT and CDR2 is SNEGSKA (reference sequence). CDR3 loop: CSASRQGGTGELFF. Written as DNA, the CDR3 is TGCAGTGCTAGTAGGCAGGGAGGCACCGGGGAGCTGTTTTTT.

The rearrangement links TRBV27 to TRBJ2-2; D remains ambiguous. Per the germline V gene, CDR1 is MNHEY and CDR2 is SMNVEV (reference sequence). V was pared by 2 bases and J by 0 bases, with 13 bases between. There are 17 residues in the CDR3. The DNA for the CDR3 is TGTGCCAGCAGTTTACACCTACAACGAGCGAACACCGGGGAGCTGTTTTTT. Its translation is CASSLHLQRANTGELFF.

The V and J genes are TRBV20-1 and TRBJ2-7; D remains unclear. Germline CDR1 is DFQATT and CDR2 is SNEGSKA (reference sequence). V lost 6 bases and J 0 bases, leaving 15 bases between the germline ends. This CDR3 has 14 residues. The CDR3 DNA sequence: TGCAGTGCACCCATCTTTCCAAACTCCTACGAGCAGTACTTC. Its protein is CSAPIFPNSYEQYF.

The chain joins TRBV12-3 or TRBV12-4 to TRBJ2-7; no reliable D call. Trimming cost V 5 bases and J 4 bases, with 9 bases left between them. CDR3 size: 12 residues. The CDR3 nucleotides read TGTGCCAGCAGTCCCGAGATTTACGAGCAGTACTTC. Its protein is CASSPEIYEQYF.

The gene calls are TRBV6-1 and TRBJ2-1; possibly TRBD2 for D (5 bases). With 7 bases removed from V and 6 bases from J, the gap between germline ends came to 7 bases. Germline values: CDR1 MNHNS, CDR2 SASEGT. The CDR3 loop spans 11 amino acids. The CDR3 is CASTGSNEQFF. CDR3 nucleotides: TGTGCCAGCACGGGAAGCAATGAGCAGTTCTTC.

This clonotype occurred a few times. The chain is built from TRBV12-3 or TRBV12-4 and TRBJ2-1; 9 positions match TRBD2. The CDR3 is made up of 15 amino acids. After removal of 0 bases from V and 8 bases from J, the junction contained 5 bases not matched to a gene. CDR3 in amino acids: CASSLALAGVDEQFF. The DNA for the CDR3 is TGTGCCAGCAGTTTAGCACTAGCGGGCGTGGATGAGCAGTTCTTC.

This clonotype turned up a few times. The chain uses TRBV12-3 or TRBV12-4 and TRBJ2-7, with D unclear. V lost 5 bases, J lost 3 bases, and 5 bases lay in between. This CDR3 has 11 residues. CDR3 protein: CASSRVYEQYF. The CDR3 nucleotides are TGTGCCAGCAGTCGAGTCTACGAGCAGTACTTC.

This clonotype was recorded a few times. The V call is TRBV18, the J call TRBJ2-2; D gene ambiguous. The germline V gene encodes CDR1 KGHSH and CDR2 LQKENI. The CDR3 has 13 amino acids. V was cut by 1 base and J by 6 bases, with 6 bases left in between. CDR3 in DNA: TGTGCCAGCTCACCACTAGTCCCCGGGGAGCTGTTTTTT. Translation: CASSPLVPGELFF. Full variable domain (remainder filled in from reference TRBV18 and TRBJ2-2): NAGVMQNPRHLVRRRGQEARLRCSPMKGHSHVYWYRQLPEEGLKFMVYLQKENIIDESGMPKERFSAEFPKEGPSILRIQQVVRGDSAAYFCASSPLVPGELFFGEGSRLTVL.

The chain couples TRBV15 to TRBJ2-4; TRBD1 might be the D (5 bases). Germline V CDR1 and CDR2: LNHNV, YYDKDF (reference sequence). This CDR3 has 15 amino acids. Trimming left V 0 bases short and J 5 bases short, with 11 bases between. The CDR3 loop reads CATSRETAAQNIQYF. The CDR3 nucleotides read TGTGCCACCAGCAGAGAGACAGCTGCCCAAAACATTCAGTACTTC.

Comment on this clonotype: Relative to the germline gene, one junction end is altered; a read error may explain this. J is TRBJ2-2 and V is TRBV12-3 or TRBV12-4; 13 bases are a match to TRBD2. The CDR3 is 18 residues long. CDR3 residues: CACSSSLAGGPRTGELFF. In DNA, the CDR3 is TGTGCCTGCAGCTCGTCACTAGCGGGAGGGCCCCGGACCGGGGAGCTGTTTTTT.

The chain is built from TRBV3-1 and TRBJ2-7, with D tentatively TRBD1 or TRBD2 (5 bases each). The CDR3 totals 15 residues. Trimming removed 6 bases from V and 0 bases from J, with 15 bases in between. CDR1 and CDR2 (germline): LGHDT, YNNKEL (reference sequence). This CDR3 is CASSPGLRNSYEQYF. CDR3 bases: TGTGCCAGCAGTCCGGGGCTCAGAAACTCCTACGAGCAGTACTTC.

This clonotype occurred many times. The J gene is TRBJ1-1, the V gene TRBV7-2; D gene uncertain. The V gene lost 1 base and the J gene lost 1 base, with 10 bases spanning the gap. The CDR3 runs 15 residues. Looked up from germline, CDR1 is SGHTA and CDR2 is FQGNSA. The CDR3 coding sequence is TGTGCCAGCAGCTTAGTAGGAGGTCAGAACACTGAAGCTTTCTTT. This translates into CASSLVGGQNTEAFF.

The V and J genes are TRBV5-1 and TRBJ2-1, with 7 bases matching TRBD2. This CDR3 spans 15 amino acids. Germline trimming cut 2 bases from V and 1 base from J; bases unmatched to any gene: 3. The germline V gene has CDR1 SGHRS and CDR2 YFSETQ. The CDR3 spells CASSFGTISYNEQFF. CDR3 bases: TGCGCCAGCAGCTTTGGGACTATATCCTACAATGAGCAGTTCTTC. The complete variable domain, with remaining parts taken from reference TRBV5-1 and TRBJ2-1, reads KAGVTQTPRYLIKTRGQQVTLSCSPISGHRSVSWYQQTPGQGLQFLFEYFSETQRNKGNFPGRFSGRQFSNSRSEMNVSTLELGDSALYLCASSFGTISYNEQFFGPGTRLTVL.

In this sample, this clonotype turned up many times. The V call is TRBV7-2, the J call TRBJ2-7; tentative D call: TRBD1 (6 bases). V lost 1 base and J lost 7, with 17 bases in between. The CDR3 consists of 15 residues. From germline, CDR1 is SGHTA and CDR2 FQGNSA. The CDR3 region has the DNA TGTGCCAGCAGCTTAGAAAACAGGGAGATTTTTGAGCAGTACTTC. It codes for CASSLENREIFEQYF. Complete variable domain (other parts from reference TRBV7-2 and TRBJ2-7): GAGVSQSPSNKVTEKGKDVELRCDPISGHTALYWYRQSLGQGLEFLIYFQGNSAPDKSGLPSDRFSAERTGGSVSTLTIQRTQQEDSAVYLCASSLENREIFEQYFGPGTRLTVT.

The chain joins TRBV20-1 to TRBJ2-7, with 8 bases matching TRBD2. The CDR3 consists of 14 residues. The germline V gene encodes CDR1 DFQATT and CDR2 SNEGSKA (reference sequence). J was trimmed by 5 bases and V by 1 base; bases with no gene match: 7. Written as DNA, the CDR3 is TGCAGTGCTAGAGTACCGGGACTAGTAGACGAGCAGTACTTC. This gives the protein CSARVPGLVDEQYF.

This clonotype was observed a handful of times. The chain has TRBV7-2 and TRBJ2-2, with D possibly TRBD2 on 6 matching bases. This CDR3 contains 15 residues. V was pared by 5 bases and J by 5 bases, with 15 bases between. CDR1 is SGHTA and CDR2 is FQGNSA in the germline V gene. CDR3 coding DNA: TGTGCCAGCAGCACCCGGGACTTGAGAACCGGGGAGCTGTTTTTT. Residues: CASSTRDLRTGELFF.

This clonotype was detected ten times or more. The chain joins TRBV10-3 to TRBJ2-5; perhaps TRBD1 as D (6 bases). Trimming stripped 10 bases from V and 4 bases from J, with 16 bases between. This CDR3 is built from 13 residues. Per the germline V gene, CDR1 is ENHRY and CDR2 is SYGVKD. CDR3 loop: CATHGQTTETQYF. The CDR3 DNA reads as TGTGCCACCCACGGACAGACCACAGAGACCCAGTACTTC.

The chain employs TRBV20-1 and TRBJ2-1, with TRBD1 matching 8 bases. CDR1 and CDR2 (germline): DFQATT, SNEGSKA (reference sequence). V was pared by 7 bases and J by 12 bases, with 11 bases of the junction left unmatched. This CDR3 has 12 amino acids. The CDR3 region is CSGWTGSLGQFF. DNA of the CDR3: TGCAGTGGTTGGACAGGGAGTTTGGGGCAGTTCTTC.

The chain is built from TRBV5-1 and TRBJ2-7; D ambiguous. This CDR3 has 17 residues. Trimming took off 4 bases at V and 2 bases at J, with 22 bases between the two ends. The germline CDR1 and CDR2 sequences are SGHRS and YFSETQ. In DNA form, the CDR3 reads TGCGCCAGCAGCGTACCTACTGAGCCAACCCCAACCTACGAGCAGTACTTC. Amino acid sequence: CASSVPTEPTPTYEQYF.

This sequence joins TRBV7-2 and TRBJ2-1; 10 nucleotides line up with TRBD1. V trimming: 5 bases; J trimming: 8 bases; junction bases outside the gene matches: 6. Germline V gives CDR1 SGHTA, CDR2 FQGNSA. The CDR3 is 14 amino acids. CDR3 nucleotides: TGTGCCAGCAGCGCCGGACAGGGGGATCATGAGCAGTTCTTC. Translated: CASSAGQGDHEQFF.

This clonotype was counted at least ten times. The J gene is TRBJ1-5, the V gene TRBV18; D may be TRBD1 (5 bases). Germline lookup yields CDR1 KGHSH and CDR2 LQKENI. Between the trimmed V and J ends, which lost 3 bases and 4 bases, there was a span of 13 bases. The CDR3 is 15 amino acids. The CDR3 DNA reads as TGTGCCAGCTCACCCCAAGAGGGGCCAAATCAGCCCCAGCATTTT. Translation gives CASSPQEGPNQPQHF.

In DNA form, the CDR3 reads TGTGCCAGCAATTCACTCGGACAGGGGAGGGAGACCCAGTACTTC. Protein sequence: CASNSLGQGRETQYF. The genes are TRBV27 and TRBJ2-5; 9 bases are shared with TRBD1. Trimming took 7 bases from V and 5 from J; bases not matched to a gene: 11. Germline V lookup: CDR1 MNHEY, CDR2 SMNVEV (reference sequence). CDR3 length: 15 amino acids.

This clonotype was seen more than once but under ten times. The chain joins TRBV20-1 to TRBJ2-7; 11 positions match TRBD2. CDR3 length: 16 residues. The germline V gene encodes CDR1 DFQATT and CDR2 SNEGSKA (reference sequence). V lost 3 bases, J lost 0 bases, and 7 bases stayed unmatched. The CDR3 sequence: CSASILAGGSSYEQYF. The CDR3 bases are TGCAGTGCTAGCATTCTAGCGGGGGGCAGCTCCTACGAGCAGTACTTC.

The CDR3 DNA sequence: TGTGCCAGCAGCCCGGACCGGGACTACACAGATACGCAGTATTTT. Its protein is CASSPDRDYTDTQYF. The rearrangement links TRBV11-2 to TRBJ2-3, with 7 bases aligning to TRBD2. Germline CDR1 is SGHAT and CDR2 is FQNNGV. This CDR3 is 15 amino acids long. Germline trimming cut 5 bases from V and 2 bases from J; bases unmatched to any gene: 7.

This clonotype was counted ten times or more. The chain employs TRBV18 and TRBJ1-5; no clear D gene. The germline V gene has CDR1 KGHSH and CDR2 LQKENI. V shed 0 bases and J shed 0 bases, with 3 bases lying between them. The CDR3 is 14 amino acids. CDR3 DNA: TGTGCCAGCTCACCACCTTATAGCAATCAGCCCCAGCATTTT. Translation gives CASSPPYSNQPQHF.

J is TRBJ2-5 and V is TRBV7-6; D not certain. Trimming cost V 4 bases and J 4 bases, with 22 bases left between them. The V gene's germline CDR1 is SGHVS and CDR2 FNYEAQ. This CDR3 has 17 residues. The CDR3 region is CASSSPPVRSRRETQYF. The CDR3 nucleotides are TGTGCCAGCAGCTCCCCCCCCGTACGGTCGAGGCGAGAGACCCAGTACTTC.

In its sample, this clonotype was seen many times. The chain carries TRBV24-1 and TRBJ2-3; D might be TRBD2 (5 bases). Germline CDR1 is KGHDR and CDR2 is SFDVKD. The CDR3 is made up of 15 amino acids. V was cut by 7 bases and J by 1 base, with 14 bases left in between. The CDR3 DNA reads TGTGCCACCAGCATAGGTTCAGCGGGCACAGATACGCAGTATTTT. As protein: CATSIGSAGTDTQYF.